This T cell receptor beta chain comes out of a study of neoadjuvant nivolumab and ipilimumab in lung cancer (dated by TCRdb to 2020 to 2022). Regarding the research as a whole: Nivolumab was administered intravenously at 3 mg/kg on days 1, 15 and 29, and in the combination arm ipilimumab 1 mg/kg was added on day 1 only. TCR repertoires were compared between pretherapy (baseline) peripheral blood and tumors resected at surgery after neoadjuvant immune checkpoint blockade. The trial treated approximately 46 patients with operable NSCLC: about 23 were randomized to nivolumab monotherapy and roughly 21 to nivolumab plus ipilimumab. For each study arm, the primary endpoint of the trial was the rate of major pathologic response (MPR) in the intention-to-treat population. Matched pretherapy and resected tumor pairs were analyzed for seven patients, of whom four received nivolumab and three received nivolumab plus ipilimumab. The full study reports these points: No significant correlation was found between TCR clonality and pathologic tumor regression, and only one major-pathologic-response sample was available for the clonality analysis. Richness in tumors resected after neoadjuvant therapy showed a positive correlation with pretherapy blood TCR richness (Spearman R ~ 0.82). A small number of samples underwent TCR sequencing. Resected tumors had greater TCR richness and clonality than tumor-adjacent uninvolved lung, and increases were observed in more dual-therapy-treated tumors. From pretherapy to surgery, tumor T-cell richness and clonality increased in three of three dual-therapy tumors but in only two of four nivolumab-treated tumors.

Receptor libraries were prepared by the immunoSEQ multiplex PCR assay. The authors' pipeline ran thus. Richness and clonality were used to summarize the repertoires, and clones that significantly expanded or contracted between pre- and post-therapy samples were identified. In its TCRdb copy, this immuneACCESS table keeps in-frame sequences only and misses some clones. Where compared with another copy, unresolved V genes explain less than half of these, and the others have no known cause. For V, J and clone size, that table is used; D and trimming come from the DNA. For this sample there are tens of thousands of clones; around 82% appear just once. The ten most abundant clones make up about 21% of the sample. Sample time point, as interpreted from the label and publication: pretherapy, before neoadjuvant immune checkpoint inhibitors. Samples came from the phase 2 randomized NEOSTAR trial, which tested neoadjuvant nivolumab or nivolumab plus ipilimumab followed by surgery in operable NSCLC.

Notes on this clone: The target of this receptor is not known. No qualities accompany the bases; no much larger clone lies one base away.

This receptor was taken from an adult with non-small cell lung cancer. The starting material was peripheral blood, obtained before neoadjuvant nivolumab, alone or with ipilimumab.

The nucleotides are TGTGCCAGCAGCTTAGATACGACATCAGCTAACTATGGCTACACCTTC. Protein translation: CASSLDTTSANYGYTF. The chain is assembled from TRBV7-2 and TRBJ1-2; the D gene lacks a confident call. CDR1 and CDR2, per the germline V gene, are SGHTA and FQGNSA. Spanning cysteine to phenylalanine, the CDR3 consists of 16 amino acids. Just CDR3 DNA is preserved here, 48 bases in frame from base 1. V drops 1 base and J drops 0 bases, leaving 12 bases in between.